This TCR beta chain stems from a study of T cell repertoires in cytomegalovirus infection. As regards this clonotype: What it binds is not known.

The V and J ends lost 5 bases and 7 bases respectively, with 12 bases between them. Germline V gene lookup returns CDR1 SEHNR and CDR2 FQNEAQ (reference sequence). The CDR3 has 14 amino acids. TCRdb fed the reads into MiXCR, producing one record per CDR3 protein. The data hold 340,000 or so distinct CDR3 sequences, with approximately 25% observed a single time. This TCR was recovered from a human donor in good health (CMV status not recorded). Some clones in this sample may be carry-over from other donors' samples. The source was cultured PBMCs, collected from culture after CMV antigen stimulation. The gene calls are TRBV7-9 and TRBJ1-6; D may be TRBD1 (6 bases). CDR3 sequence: CASSRDQGNSPLHF. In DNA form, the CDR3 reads TGTGCCAGCAGCCGGGATCAGGGGAATTCACCCCTCCACTTT.